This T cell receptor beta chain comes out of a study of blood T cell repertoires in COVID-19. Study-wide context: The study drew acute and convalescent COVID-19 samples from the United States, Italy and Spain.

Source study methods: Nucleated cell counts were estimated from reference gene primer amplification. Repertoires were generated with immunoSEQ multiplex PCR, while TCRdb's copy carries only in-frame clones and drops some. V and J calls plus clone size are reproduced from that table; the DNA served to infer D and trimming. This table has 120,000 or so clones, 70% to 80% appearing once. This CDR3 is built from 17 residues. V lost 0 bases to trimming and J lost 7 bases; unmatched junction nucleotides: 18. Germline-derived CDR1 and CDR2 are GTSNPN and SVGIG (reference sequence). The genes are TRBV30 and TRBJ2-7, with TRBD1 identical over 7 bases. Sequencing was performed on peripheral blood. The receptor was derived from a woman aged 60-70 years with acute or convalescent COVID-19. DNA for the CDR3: TGTGCCTGGAGTGTATGGGGGTCTAGACAGGGTACAGTGGAGCAGTACTTC. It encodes CAWSVWGSRQGTVEQYF.